This T cell receptor (beta chain) was documented in a study of metastatic and nonmetastatic thyroid tumors. Study summary: Comparison of repertoires was carried out across blood and tumor or nodule tissue from malignant and benign thyroid patients. Findings of the study overall: Patients with malignant thyroid tumors reportedly had significantly higher TCR beta diversity than those with benign nodules, in blood and tumor.

No treatment of any kind had been given to any patient before thyroid surgery. The CDR3 is 15 residues long. Trimming cost V 2 bases and J 4 bases; bases outside gene matches: 6. Germline CDR1 reads KGHDR; CDR2 reads SFDVKD. This clone was seen only a few times. What it recognizes is unknown. TCRdb used MiXCR to call clones anew from the PCR reads. The sample lists some 19,000 clones, roughly a quarter occurring once. The chain has TRBV24-1 and TRBJ2-5; 7 bases map to TRBD1. This receptor was taken from a female donor with papillary thyroid cancer or a benign thyroid nodule (not recorded which). Some clones in this sample may be carry-over from other donors' samples. Sequenced: tumor tissue. The CDR3: CATSDSATGLETQYF. The CDR3 nucleotides are TGTGCCACCAGTGATTCGGCGACAGGGTTAGAGACCCAGTACTTC.